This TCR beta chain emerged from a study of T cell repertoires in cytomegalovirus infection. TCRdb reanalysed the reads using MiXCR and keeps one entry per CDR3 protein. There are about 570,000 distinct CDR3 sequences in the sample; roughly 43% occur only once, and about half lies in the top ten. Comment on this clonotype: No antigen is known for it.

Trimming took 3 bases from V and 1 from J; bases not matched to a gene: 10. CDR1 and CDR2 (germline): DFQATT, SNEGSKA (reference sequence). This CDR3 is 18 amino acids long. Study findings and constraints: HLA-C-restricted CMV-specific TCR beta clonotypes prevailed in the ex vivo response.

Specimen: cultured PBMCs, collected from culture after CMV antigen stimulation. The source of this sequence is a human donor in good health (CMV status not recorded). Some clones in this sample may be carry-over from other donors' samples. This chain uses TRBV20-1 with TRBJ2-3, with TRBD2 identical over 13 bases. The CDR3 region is CSASRDFGLAGGTDTQYF. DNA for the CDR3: TGCAGTGCTAGTCGGGATTTTGGACTAGCGGGGGGCACAGATACGCAGTATTTT.